This TCR beta chain was obtained from a study of blood T cell repertoires in COVID-19. Study in general: Donors in the United States, Italy and Spain gave samples during acute or convalescent COVID-19.

Generated by immunoSEQ multiplex PCR, the TCRdb table keeps only in-frame clones and is missing some. The table includes roughly 58,000 clones, 81% detected once. The sequence was collected from a man between 60 and 70 years old with COVID-19, enrolled during active disease. Material for sequencing was peripheral blood.

CDR3 DNA sequence: TGTGCCAGTAGTATGAAAGCGGGAGAATATACGCAGTATTTT. Amino acid sequence: CASSMKAGEYTQYF. V gene TRBV19 combines with J gene TRBJ2-3, with 8 bases that match TRBD2. This CDR3 contains 14 residues. The V and J ends lost 3 bases and 7 bases, in that order; junction bases with no gene match: 6. From germline, CDR1 is LNHDA and CDR2 SQIVND (reference sequence).